A selection of T cell receptor beta chains follows, all from one sample in a study of cytomegalovirus exposure and HLA in healthy donors. Using immunoSEQ multiplex PCR, the repertoire was profiled, and TCRdb retains in-frame clones only, with some absent. This table has about 190,000 clones, over 60% appearing once. Material: PBMCs. The receptors come from a woman in her forties in good health and CMV-seronegative. The CDR3 runs from the conserved cysteine through the conserved F or W. The D gene is left open where the match is weak. Clone sizes are given selectively: once, few, many, or a class where the clone is expanded.

d_call,clone_size,v_call,j_call,cdr3_aa,cdr3_nt
TRBD2,.,TRBV30,TRBJ2-5,CAWSVPVTSGQETQYF,TGTGCCTGGAGTGTGCCCGTTACTAGCGGACAAGAGACCCAGTACTTC
.,few,TRBV6-5,TRBJ2-1,CASSYSTRTGYNEQFF,TGTGCCAGCAGTTACTCGACCCGAACCGGGTACAATGAGCAGTTCTTC
.,once,TRBV6-5,TRBJ1-2,CASSRSVRSGYTF,TGTGCCAGCAGTCGCTCCGTTCGAAGCGGCTACACCTTC
.,.,TRBV2,TRBJ2-1,CASSEARASNEQFF,TGTGCCAGCAGTGAAGCGAGGGCTAGCAATGAGCAGTTCTTC
.,.,TRBV27,TRBJ2-1,CASRLVGLGSSSYNEQFF,TGTGCCAGCAGATTGGTGGGCTTGGGGAGCAGCTCCTACAATGAGCAGTTCTTC
.,.,TRBV11-3,TRBJ2-3,CASRDTGSDTQYF,TGTGCCAGCAGAGACACAGGGTCAGATACGCAGTATTTT
TRBD1,few,TRBV6-1,TRBJ2-2,CASSLRDRGLLLFF,TGTGCCAGCAGTCTCCGGGACAGGGGCCTCCTACTGTTTTTT
.,.,TRBV21-1,TRBJ2-1,CASRNSGNNEQFF,TGTGCCAGCAGGAATAGCGGGAACAATGAGCAGTTCTTC
TRBD1,few,TRBV5-1,TRBJ1-1,CASSSKERQGKDRREAFF,TGCGCCAGCAGCTCCAAGGAGCGACAGGGCAAAGACCGCCGTGAAGCTTTCTTT
TRBD2,few,TRBV15,TRBJ2-3,CATSRGPTSGSTDTQYF,TGTGCCACCAGCAGAGGTCCCACTAGCGGGAGCACAGATACGCAGTATTTT
.,.,TRBV6-6,TRBJ2-3,CASRWQGFPDTQYF,TGTGCCAGCAGGTGGCAGGGTTTCCCAGATACGCAGTATTTT
.,.,TRBV9,TRBJ2-6,CASSVGGRGANVLTF,TGTGCCAGCAGCGTAGGAGGGCGTGGGGCCAACGTCCTGACTTTC
.,.,TRBV7-3,TRBJ2-1,CASSLSGRGDEQFF,TGTGCCAGCAGCTTATCCGGGAGAGGCGATGAGCAGTTCTTC
.,few,TRBV5-1,TRBJ1-2,CASSSGGEAGAYGYTF,TGCGCCAGCAGCTCTGGGGGAGAGGCAGGGGCATATGGCTACACCTTC
.,.,TRBV4-3,TRBJ1-4,CASSQDSTGTNEKLFF,TGCGCCAGCAGCCAAGATAGTACAGGCACTAATGAAAAACTGTTTTTT
TRBD1,few,TRBV4-2,TRBJ1-5,CASSQDTGQFNQPQHF,TGTGCCAGCAGCCAAGACACGGGACAGTTCAATCAGCCCCAGCATTTT
TRBD1,.,TRBV7-9,TRBJ2-3,CASSLGDRARDTQYF,TGTGCCAGCAGCTTAGGGGACAGGGCAAGAGATACGCAGTATTTT
.,.,TRBV5-1,TRBJ1-6,CASTLNTPGDNSPLHF,TGCGCCAGCACCCTCAATACCCCAGGGGATAATTCACCCCTCCACTTT
.,.,TRBV7-2,TRBJ1-1,CASSLRGNLNTEAFF,TGTGCCAGCAGCTTACGAGGAAACCTGAACACTGAAGCTTTCTTT
TRBD2,.,TRBV30,TRBJ2-5,CAVSGRRVETQYF,TGTGCCGTGAGCGGGAGAAGGGTAGAGACCCAGTACTTC
.,.,TRBV30,TRBJ1-5,CAWSVQGYGNQPQHF,TGTGCCTGGAGTGTACAGGGATATGGCAATCAGCCCCAGCATTTT
.,.,TRBV7-9,TRBJ1-2,CARQEQDYGYTF,TGTGCCCGCCAAGAACAGGACTATGGCTACACCTTC
TRBD1,.,TRBV18,TRBJ2-7,CASSPSSTGNYEQYF,TGTGCCAGCTCACCTTCTTCGACAGGGAACTACGAGCAGTACTTC
TRBD2,few,TRBV7-2,TRBJ2-3,CASSSTPGLAGGRDTQYF,TGTGCCAGCAGCTCAACCCCCGGACTAGCGGGAGGGAGGGATACGCAGTATTTT
.,.,TRBV11-3,TRBJ1-3,CASSLRPARISGNTIYF,TGTGCCAGCAGCCTACGTCCCGCCAGGATCTCTGGAAACACCATATATTTT
TRBD1,.,TRBV7-8,TRBJ2-7,CASSPRTGTGFLYEQYF,TGTGCCAGCAGCCCACGAACCGGGACAGGGTTTTTGTACGAGCAGTACTTC
.,.,TRBV7-3,TRBJ2-1,CASSLGLHNEQFF,TGTGCCAGCAGCTTAGGGCTCCACAATGAGCAGTTCTTC
TRBD2,.,TRBV19,TRBJ2-7,CATGLAIIGEQYF,TGTGCCACAGGACTAGCAATTATCGGCGAGCAGTACTTC
TRBD1,few,TRBV11-3,TRBJ2-7,CASSYRTGSYEQYF,TGTGCCAGCAGCTACCGGACAGGATCCTACGAGCAGTACTTC
.,.,TRBV10-3,TRBJ1-1,CAISESVRTEAFF,TGTGCCATCAGTGAGTCAGTGCGGACTGAAGCTTTCTTT
.,.,TRBV2,TRBJ2-6,CASSVAGAVSGANVLTF,TGTGCCAGCAGTGTGGCAGGGGCTGTCTCTGGGGCCAACGTCCTGACTTTC
.,.,TRBV5-5,TRBJ1-2,CASSLEWTAGDYGYTF,TGTGCCAGCAGCTTGGAATGGACCGCAGGGGATTATGGCTACACCTTC
.,.,TRBV6-5,TRBJ1-2,CASRTREGYTF,TGTGCCAGCAGGACTCGGGAAGGCTACACCTTC
TRBD1,.,TRBV18,TRBJ1-5,CASSEGATGVGQPQHF,TGTGCCAGCTCCGAGGGGGCTACAGGTGTTGGTCAGCCCCAGCATTTT
TRBD1,once,TRBV11-2,TRBJ2-7,CASSLVPGGGVQYF,TGTGCCAGCAGCTTAGTGCCAGGGGGCGGGGTGCAGTACTTC
TRBD1,.,TRBV6-5,TRBJ1-3,CAGITGTVGEPIYF,TGTGCCGGAATAACCGGGACAGTAGGGGAGCCCATATATTTT
TRBD2,once,TRBV11-2,TRBJ2-6,CASSLSGASGANVLTF,TGTGCCAGCAGCTTGAGCGGGGCATCTGGGGCCAACGTCCTGACTTTC
TRBD2,.,TRBV6-1,TRBJ2-1,CASSFTSGSVNEQFF,TGTGCCAGCAGTTTTACTAGCGGGAGTGTTAATGAGCAGTTCTTC
.,.,TRBV10-3,TRBJ2-5,CAISDRPQETQYF,TGTGCCATCAGCGACAGGCCCCAAGAGACCCAGTACTTC
TRBD1,once,TRBV19,TRBJ1-5,CASTKTGSDNQPQHF,TGTGCCAGTACCAAGACAGGGTCGGACAATCAGCCCCAGCATTTT
.,.,TRBV28,TRBJ1-5,CASWGRSSGSNQPQHF,TGTGCCAGCTGGGGGAGGTCTTCGGGAAGCAATCAGCCCCAGCATTTT
.,few,TRBV19,TRBJ1-6,CASSIVAGYNSPLHF,TGTGCCAGTAGTATAGTGGCAGGGTATAATTCACCCCTCCACTTT
.,few,TRBV15,TRBJ1-5,CATSRLDTSNQPQHF,TGTGCCACCAGCAGACTGGACACCAGCAATCAGCCCCAGCATTTT
TRBD2,.,TRBV19,TRBJ2-1,CASINGRGNNEQFF,TGTGCCAGTATCAACGGGAGGGGGAACAATGAGCAGTTCTTC
.,.,TRBV7-2,TRBJ2-3,CASSPLVRDTQYF,TGTGCCAGCAGCCCCTTAGTGCGGGATACGCAGTATTTT
TRBD2,.,TRBV4-3,TRBJ2-2,CASSQVFSGSRTGELFF,TGCGCCAGCAGCCAAGTCTTTAGCGGGAGTAGGACCGGGGAGCTGTTTTTT
.,.,TRBV6-1,TRBJ2-3,CASSETGTQYF,TGTGCCAGCAGTGAAACGGGTACGCAGTATTTT
.,.,TRBV5-1,TRBJ2-3,CASSDPGTSTDTQYF,TGCGCCAGCAGCGATCCCGGGACTAGCACAGATACGCAGTATTTT
.,.,TRBV28,TRBJ1-3,CASSPVPISGNTIYF,TGTGCCAGCAGTCCGGTACCAATCTCTGGAAACACCATATATTTT
TRBD2,.,TRBV4-3,TRBJ2-5,CASSRLLADQETQYF,TGCGCCAGCAGCCGCCTTCTAGCGGACCAAGAGACCCAGTACTTC
.,once,TRBV11-2,TRBJ1-2,CASNNYRNRGYTF,TGTGCCAGTAATAATTACAGGAATCGTGGCTACACCTTC
.,.,TRBV7-9,TRBJ2-3,CASSPGTSTDTQYF,TGTGCCAGCAGCCCAGGGACTTCCACAGATACGCAGTATTTT
TRBD2,once,TRBV9,TRBJ2-1,CASSPLTSGAYNEQFF,TGTGCCAGCAGCCCCCTGACTAGCGGGGCGTACAATGAGCAGTTCTTC
TRBD1,.,TRBV18,TRBJ1-1,CASSEGQGNTEAFF,TGTGCCAGCTCGGAAGGACAGGGGAACACTGAAGCTTTCTTT
TRBD1,.,TRBV5-6,TRBJ2-5,CASSLAGTEETQYF,TGTGCCAGCAGCTTGGCCGGGACAGAAGAGACCCAGTACTTC
.,.,TRBV9,TRBJ1-5,CASSLRGDRGQPQHF,TGTGCCAGCAGCCTACGGGGGGATCGGGGCCAGCCCCAGCATTTT
.,.,TRBV25-1,TRBJ2-7,CASNYAGHSYEQYF,TGTGCCAGCAATTATGCTGGACATTCCTACGAGCAGTACTTC
TRBD1,once,TRBV9,TRBJ1-1,CASSGPGTGNTEAFF,TGTGCCAGCAGCGGACCCGGGACAGGGAACACTGAAGCTTTCTTT
.,.,TRBV5-1,TRBJ2-5,CASSLNSRETQYF,TGCGCCAGCAGCTTAAATAGTCGAGAGACCCAGTACTTC